This is a list of T cell receptor beta chains from one sample in a study of cytotoxic CD8 clonotypes in ibrutinib-treated CLL. Clones were read by immunoSEQ multiplex PCR, and TCRdb kept only the in-frame ones, dropping some. The table includes fewer than 400,000 clones, 67% detected once. The source was PBMCs, collected after 36 months of ibrutinib treatment. Source of these receptors: a human donor with chronic lymphocytic leukemia. The CDR3 runs from the conserved cysteine through the conserved F or W. D genes are given only for firm matches. A clone size is listed for some rows: how often the clone was seen (once, few, many), or a class if it is expanded.

abundance	v_gene	len	d_gene	j_gene	CDR3aa	CDR3nt
once	TRBV15	20	TRBD2	TRBJ2-4	CATSRDIFGVAGAAKNIQYF	TGTGCCACCAGCAGAGATATTTTTGGGGTGGCGGGAGCGGCCAAAAACATTCAGTACTTC
few	TRBV15	13	.	TRBJ1-5	CATSSSRDETQHF	TGTGCCACCAGCAGCTCCCGGGACGAGACCCAGCATTTT
.	TRBV4-1	17	TRBD2	TRBJ2-3	CASSQARTSGIEDTQYF	TGCGCCAGCAGCCAAGCACGGACTAGCGGGATAGAAGATACGCAGTATTTT
.	TRBV28	14	.	TRBJ1-4	CASSLSFKDRKLFF	TGTGCCAGCAGTTTATCGTTTAAGGATCGGAAACTGTTTTTT
few	TRBV18	14	.	TRBJ2-1	CASSTSRLYNEQFF	TGTGCCAGCTCCACGTCTCGGCTCTACAATGAGCAGTTCTTC
.	TRBV19	14	.	TRBJ2-7	CASSIDRGSYEQYF	TGTGCCAGTAGTATCGACCGGGGTTCTTACGAGCAGTACTTC
.	TRBV19	16	.	TRBJ1-2	CASSIRTGYPNYGYTF	TGTGCCAGTAGTATAAGAACAGGGTACCCTAACTATGGCTACACCTTC
.	TRBV28	14	TRBD1	TRBJ1-2	CASSRTGTNYGYTF	TGTGCCAGCAGTCGGACAGGGACTAACTATGGCTACACCTTC
few	TRBV9	13	.	TRBJ2-7	CASSPRGVYEQYF	TGTGCCAGCAGCCCCCGAGGGGTCTACGAGCAGTACTTC
few	TRBV15	14	.	TRBJ1-5	CATSIRGSNQPQHF	TGTGCCACCAGCATCAGGGGTAGCAATCAGCCCCAGCATTTT
.	TRBV19	16	.	TRBJ1-5	CASRPRRGYSNQPQHF	TGTGCCAGCCGCCCCAGGCGGGGTTATAGCAATCAGCCCCAGCATTTT
few	TRBV6-1	12	.	TRBJ2-7	CASSAQGSEQYF	TGTGCCAGCAGTGCACAGGGCAGCGAGCAGTACTTC
.	TRBV29-1	16	.	TRBJ2-3	CSVLGWQGGYTDTQYF	TGCAGCGTTCTGGGTTGGCAGGGGGGCTACACAGATACGCAGTATTTT
.	TRBV5-4	16	TRBD1	TRBJ2-2	CASSQGQGAYTGELFF	TGTGCCAGCAGCCAAGGACAGGGGGCTTACACCGGGGAGCTGTTTTTT
.	TRBV9	14	TRBD1	TRBJ2-7	CASSFGTGYYEQYF	TGTGCCAGCAGCTTCGGGACAGGATACTACGAGCAGTACTTC
.	TRBV19	13	.	TRBJ2-3	CASSSGGTDTQYF	TGTGCCAGTAGTTCAGGGGGCACAGATACGCAGTATTTT
few	TRBV28	12	.	TRBJ2-3	CASRKFADTQYF	TGTGCCAGCAGGAAGTTCGCAGATACGCAGTATTTT
.	TRBV6-5	13	.	TRBJ2-7	CASSPGGGYEQYF	TGTGCCAGCAGCCCAGGGGGGGGCTACGAGCAGTACTTC
few	TRBV5-1	14	.	TRBJ1-2	CASSWDKGGYGYTF	TGCGCCAGCAGCTGGGACAAGGGCGGCTATGGCTACACCTTC
.	TRBV27	14	.	TRBJ1-1	CASSFGRMNTEAFF	TGTGCCAGCAGTTTCGGCAGGATGAACACTGAAGCTTTCTTT
once	TRBV2	12	TRBD1	TRBJ2-7	CASDRDNYEQYF	TGTGCCAGCGACAGGGACAACTACGAGCAGTACTTC
.	TRBV10-3	15	.	TRBJ2-2	CAISDPGAGTGELFF	TGTGCCATCAGTGATCCAGGGGCTGGCACCGGGGAGCTGTTTTTT
.	TRBV7-9	16	.	TRBJ1-6	CASSLSISGSGSPLHF	TGTGCCAGCAGCTTAAGTATCTCCGGAAGTGGTTCACCCCTCCACTTT
.	TRBV7-2	16	TRBD1	TRBJ1-1	CASSPGTGGMDTEAFF	TGTGCCAGCAGCCCCGGGACAGGGGGTATGGACACTGAAGCTTTCTTT
.	TRBV15	14	TRBD1	TRBJ2-1	CATSRQGARNEQFF	TGTGCCACCAGCCGACAGGGGGCTCGTAATGAGCAGTTCTTC
few	TRBV7-6	13	.	TRBJ2-4	CASAPFAKNIQYF	TGTGCCAGCGCGCCCTTTGCCAAAAACATTCAGTACTTC
few	TRBV7-9	19	.	TRBJ1-4	CASSYTPGTRRGYGEKLFF	TGTGCCAGCAGTTATACCCCCGGGACCCGGAGAGGGTATGGTGAAAAACTGTTTTTT
few	TRBV28	12	.	TRBJ2-5	CASSSGMETQYF	TGTGCCAGCAGTTCGGGGATGGAGACCCAGTACTTC
.	TRBV28	14	.	TRBJ2-1	CASSFPVPHNEQFF	TGTGCCAGCAGTTTTCCGGTGCCACACAATGAGCAGTTCTTC
.	TRBV4-1	15	.	TRBJ2-7	CASSHLGLDSYEQYF	TGCGCCAGCAGCCACCTGGGACTGGACTCCTACGAGCAGTACTTC
.	TRBV2	15	.	TRBJ1-5	CASTRRTGSNQPQHF	TGTGCCAGCACCCGAAGGACTGGGAGCAATCAGCCCCAGCATTTT
few	TRBV7-9	16	TRBD1	TRBJ2-7	CASSSIGTGGPYEQYF	TGTGCCAGCAGCTCCATCGGGACAGGGGGACCCTACGAGCAGTACTTC
.	TRBV28	14	TRBD1	TRBJ1-4	CASSLGQGGEKLFF	TGTGCCAGCAGCCTTGGACAGGGAGGTGAAAAACTGTTTTTT
once	TRBV13	16	TRBD1	TRBJ2-5	CASSLWDRGYQETQYF	TGTGCCAGCAGCTTGTGGGACAGGGGGTACCAAGAGACCCAGTACTTC
few	TRBV5-1	13	.	TRBJ2-7	CASSLAVRYEQYF	TGCGCCAGCAGCTTGGCCGTCAGATACGAGCAGTACTTC
.	TRBV5-6	14	.	TRBJ2-2	CASSLRRGTGELFF	TGTGCCAGCAGCTTGCGGAGGGGAACCGGGGAGCTGTTTTTT
.	TRBV18	16	.	TRBJ2-7	CASSPPSLGGVYEQYF	TGTGCCAGCTCACCCCCATCACTTGGTGGGGTATACGAGCAGTACTTC
once	TRBV25-1	12	.	TRBJ2-7	CASSEGGYEQYF	TGTGCCAGCAGTGAGGGGGGCTACGAGCAGTACTTC
.	TRBV7-6	13	.	TRBJ2-5	CASGGTSQETQYF	TGTGCCAGCGGGGGAACATCACAAGAGACCCAGTACTTC
few	TRBV6-1	17	.	TRBJ1-6	CASSAQARSSYNSPLHF	TGTGCCAGCAGTGCTCAGGCGAGGAGCTCCTATAATTCACCCCTCCACTTT
few	TRBV4-3	14	.	TRBJ1-5	CASAPSQLDHPQHF	TGCGCCAGCGCCCCCAGCCAGCTCGACCATCCCCAGCATTTT
.	TRBV4-1	14	TRBD1	TRBJ2-7	CASRGTGGRNEQYF	TGCGCCAGCCGTGGGACAGGGGGCAGGAACGAGCAGTACTTC
.	TRBV27	16	TRBD2	TRBJ2-5	CASSFLAGGSQETQYF	TGTGCCAGCAGTTTTCTAGCGGGGGGCTCACAAGAGACCCAGTACTTC
.	TRBV11-2	14	.	TRBJ2-3	CASSFGTGTDTQYF	TGTGCCAGCAGCTTTGGTACAGGGACAGATACGCAGTATTTT
.	TRBV6-5	13	.	TRBJ1-5	CASSQKGNQPQHF	TGTGCCAGCAGTCAGAAGGGCAATCAGCCCCAGCATTTT
.	TRBV5-4	16	.	TRBJ2-7	CASSLEMGGHSYEQYF	TGTGCCAGCAGCTTGGAAATGGGGGGCCACTCCTACGAGCAGTACTTC
.	TRBV4-2	17	TRBD2	TRBJ2-3	CASSRTGSGGAEDTQYF	TGTGCCAGCAGCCGAACCGGGAGCGGGGGGGCAGAAGATACGCAGTATTTT
.	TRBV6-5	15	TRBD1	TRBJ2-2	CASSQYRGPSGELFF	TGTGCCAGCAGCCAGTACAGGGGGCCTTCCGGGGAGCTGTTTTTT
few	TRBV10-3	14	TRBD1	TRBJ1-2	CAIRGDREVLGYTF	TGTGCCATCAGGGGGGACAGGGAAGTTTTGGGCTACACCTTC
few	TRBV29-1	13	TRBD1	TRBJ1-2	CSVEDRALYGYTF	TGCAGCGTTGAGGACAGGGCTCTATATGGCTACACCTTC